This paragraph covers one TCR beta chain sequence. No cognate antigen has been identified for it. Per-base quality was not reported, and no clone a single base away is much larger than it. The immunoSEQ Assay, a bias-controlled multiplex PCR, was used to amplify TCRbeta CDR3 regions from genomic DNA. The authors' pipeline ran thus. The number of nucleated cells in each sample was estimated from the amplification of reference gene primers within the assay. To quantify the absolute abundance of each unique TCRbeta CDR3 rearrangement, sequence reads were collapsed and filtered. Productive Simpson clonality was computed per sample as the square root of Simpson's diversity index over productive rearrangements. Held by TCRdb, this immuneACCESS table contains in-frame sequences only and omits some clones. Under half of the omission traces to an unresolved V gene where checked; the cause of the rest is unknown. Clone size and V and J calls were adopted from that table, with D and trimming inferred from the DNA. Present in this sample are some 70,000 clones, 88% of which were seen just once. The ten largest clones take up approximately 6.4% of the sample.

The germline V gene gives CDR1 as ENHRY and CDR2 as SYGVKD. The junction shows trimming of 3 bases on V and 10 bases on J, plus 14 bases between the germline ends. Taken from cysteine to phenylalanine, the CDR3 has 13 residues. The kept DNA is CDR3 alone, 39 bases in frame from the first base. The collaborating institutions used their own protocols to collect whole blood in K2EDTA tubes. For TCRbeta analysis, collaborator samples were shipped as frozen whole blood, as isolated PBMCs, or as DNA extracted from either sample type. The data originate from a study of blood T cell repertoires in COVID-19 (dated by TCRdb to 2018 to 2021). About the investigation overall: The collaborator samples originated in the United States, Italy and Spain and spanned the acute and convalescent phases of COVID-19. The repertoires were released in a freely available public database intended as a resource for research on the immune response to SARS-CoV-2. Deeply sampled blood TCRbeta repertoires from subjects exposed to, actively infected with, or recovered from COVID-19 were included in the dataset. The prospective study material was composed of cDNA or gDNA derived from T cells, B-cell-depleted T cells, or PBMCs. The samples were drawn from two sources: the first 160 participants of the ongoing ImmuneRACE study, and 1,254 subjects contributed by 6 global collaborators. A de-identified subject ID, COVID-19 status, age in years and sex were almost always included in the sample metadata. Where available, HLA class I and class II types were taken from metadata supplied by the sample provider and were not determined by assay-based typing.

Findings and caveats that apply to the study as a whole: How much clinical and demographic metadata was included differed by source and by participant, and the metadata was provided uncurated.

The clonotype comes from a woman in her sixties or seventies with acute or convalescent COVID-19. Specimen: peripheral blood. The chain is assembled from TRBV10-3 and TRBJ2-3, and possibly TRBD1, on 5 matching bases. The CDR3 reads CAISDPDNTSQYF. The sequenced DNA: TGTGCCATCAGTGACCCGGACAACACATCGCAGTATTTT.